The next 24 T cell receptor beta chains were all read from a single sample in a study of blood T cell repertoires in COVID-19. Some clones are missing from TCRdb's copy, which holds only in-frame ones; the method was immunoSEQ multiplex PCR. The table records 150,000 to 200,000 clones, around 80% of them present only once. The specimen was peripheral blood. The receptors stem from a woman in her 70s with COVID-19, enrolled during active disease.

The gene calls are TRBV18 and TRBJ1-1; 7 bases map to TRBD1. The V and J ends lost 6 bases and 1 base, in that order; junction bases with no gene match: 2. Germline CDR1 reads KGHSH; CDR2 reads LQKENI. The length of the CDR3 is 13 residues. CDR3 in amino acids: CASSGDRNTEAFF. Here the CDR3 DNA reads TGTGCCAGCTCCGGGGACAGGAACACTGAAGCTTTCTTT.

V and J are TRBV11-2 and TRBJ1-4; 10 bases are shared with TRBD1. The CDR3 contains 17 residues. V was pared by 5 bases and J by 1 base, with 7 bases of the junction left unmatched. Germline assignment: CDR1 SGHAT and CDR2 FQNNGV. CDR3 amino acids: CASSLRTGGGTNEKLFF. As DNA, the CDR3 is TGTGCCAGCAGCCTCCGGACAGGGGGGGGAACTAATGAAAAACTGTTTTTT.

The J gene is TRBJ1-6, the V gene TRBV6-6; 7 positions match TRBD1. After removal of 9 bases from V and 7 bases from J, the junction contained 9 bases not matched to a gene. Germline V CDR1 and CDR2: MNHNY, SVGAGI (reference sequence). The CDR3 is 14 amino acids. The CDR3 loop is CASLPGTANSPLHF. In DNA form, the CDR3 reads TGTGCCAGTTTACCCGGGACAGCAAATTCACCCCTCCACTTT.

V and J are TRBV5-1 and TRBJ2-1, with TRBD2 matching 8 bases. The CDR3 covers 18 residues. The V segment lost 3 bases and the J segment 6 bases; nucleotides outside the gene matches: 17. The germline V gene encodes CDR1 SGHRS and CDR2 YFSETQ. This CDR3 is CASSSTGTRPLMGNEQFF. DNA for the CDR3: TGCGCCAGCAGCTCCACTGGGACTAGACCCTTGATGGGCAATGAGCAGTTCTTC.

This clone occurred once. V usage is TRBV10-3 and J usage is TRBJ2-5; 12 bases map to TRBD1. Germline-derived CDR1 and CDR2 are ENHRY and SYGVKD. The length of the CDR3 is 15 residues. V trimming: 2 bases; J trimming: 5 bases; junction bases outside the gene matches: 3. For the CDR3, the DNA is TGTGCCATCAGTGAGGGGACAGGGGGCGCGGAGACCCAGTACTTC. This sequence encodes CAISEGTGGAETQYF.

The chain uses TRBV12-3 or TRBV12-4 and TRBJ1-6; the D gene is possibly TRBD1 (6 bases). The V end lost 6 bases, the J end lost 11 bases, and 14 bases lay between the germline ends. CDR3 size: 13 residues. The CDR3 loop is CASRPGTFPPLHF. CDR3 coding DNA: TGTGCCAGCAGACCCGGGACATTCCCACCCCTCCACTTT.

This clone was counted only a few times. The chain combines TRBV27 with TRBJ1-4; 11 bases line up with TRBD1. This CDR3 has 15 residues. Germline lookup yields CDR1 MNHEY and CDR2 SMNVEV (reference sequence). The trim removed 5 bases at V and 8 bases at J, leaving 7 bases unmatched. The chain's CDR3 is CASSPLRTGGEKLFF. The CDR3 DNA follows: TGTGCCAGCAGTCCGCTGAGGACAGGGGGCGAAAAACTGTTTTTT.

V is TRBV5-6 and J is TRBJ1-3; tentatively, D is TRBD1 (6 bases). The CDR3 has 14 amino acids. V was pared by 4 bases and J by 2 bases, with 10 bases between. Germline V CDR1 and CDR2: SGHDT, YYEEEE. CDR3 protein: CASSIQGPGNTIYF. The CDR3, as DNA: TGTGCCAGCAGCATACAGGGTCCTGGAAACACCATATATTTT.

The chain uses TRBV9 and TRBJ1-3; TRBD1 agrees at 7 bases. Per germline, CDR1 SGDLS and CDR2 YYNGEE. The CDR3 has 15 residues. V trimming: 3 bases; J trimming: 0 bases; junction bases outside the gene matches: 3. In DNA, the CDR3 is TGTGCCAGCAGCGAGGGGGCTTTCTCTGGAAACACCATATATTTT. Its translation: CASSEGAFSGNTIYF.

J is TRBJ2-1 and V is TRBV5-1, with D possibly being TRBD2 (6 bases). Trimming stripped 0 bases from V and 11 bases from J, with 12 bases between. The V gene's germline CDR1 is SGHRS and CDR2 YFSETQ. The CDR3 has 13 residues. For the CDR3, the DNA is TGCGCCAGCAGCTTGGGGGGGGTCCCTCAGCAGTTCTTC. Its protein is CASSLGGVPQQFF. Using reference TRBV5-1 and TRBJ2-1 for the parts outside the CDR3, the full variable domain is KAGVTQTPRYLIKTRGQQVTLSCSPISGHRSVSWYQQTPGQGLQFLFEYFSETQRNKGNFPGRFSGRQFSNSRSEMNVSTLELGDSALYLCASSLGGVPQQFFGPGTRLTVL.

In its sample, this clone was seen once. This chain joins TRBV30 and TRBJ2-2; 10 nucleotides align to TRBD2. The CDR3 totals 15 residues. Trimming removed 7 bases from V and 6 bases from J; junction bases left unmatched: 11. Germline V gene sequence: CDR1 GTSNPN, CDR2 SVGIG (reference sequence). Here the CDR3 DNA reads TGTGCCTCAACCTCCCTAGCGGGAGTGGCCGGGGAGCTGTTTTTT. Amino acids: CASTSLAGVAGELFF.

The V and J genes are TRBV18 and TRBJ2-3; TRBD2 matches at 8 bases. The germline V gene has CDR1 KGHSH and CDR2 LQKENI. J gave up 4 bases and V 6 bases, and 3 bases lay outside the gene matches. CDR3 size: 13 residues. The CDR3 region is CASSPAGADTQYF. Here the CDR3 DNA reads TGTGCCAGCTCGCCAGCGGGAGCAGATACGCAGTATTTT.

This chain links TRBV23-1 with TRBJ1-1, with 8 bases identical to TRBD1. TRBV23-1 belongs to the ORF category, with a function that is uncertain. The CDR3 runs to 14 residues. V was pared by 5 bases and J by 5 bases, with 7 bases of the junction left unmatched. The CDR3, as DNA: TGCGCCAGCAGTTTCGACAGGGGAAGAACTGAAGCTTTCTTT. Translation: CASSFDRGRTEAFF.

The J gene is TRBJ2-1, the V gene TRBV5-6, with 10 bases that match TRBD1. After removal of 4 bases from V and 2 bases from J, the junction contained 3 bases not matched to a gene. This CDR3 is built from 15 residues. Germline loops: CDR1 SGHDT, CDR2 YYEEEE. The CDR3 coding sequence is TGTGCCAGCAGCCAAGGACAGGGGGCCTACAATGAGCAGTTCTTC. Protein: CASSQGQGAYNEQFF.

CDR3 DNA sequence: TGTGCCACCAGTGATGGGGACAGGAGTGGCTACACCTTC. Encoded protein: CATSDGDRSGYTF. J is TRBJ1-2 and V is TRBV24-1; 8 nucleotides match TRBD1. CDR1 is KGHDR, CDR2 SFDVKD, per germline. The CDR3 has 13 amino acids. The J segment lost 7 bases and the V segment lost 3 bases, leaving 3 bases of the junction unmatched.

The V gene is TRBV11-3, the J gene TRBJ2-1; D call uncertain. From germline, CDR1 is SGHNT and CDR2 YENEEA. The V end lost 3 bases, the J end lost 6 bases, and 9 bases lay between the germline ends. CDR3 size: 13 residues. In nucleotides, the CDR3 is TGTGCCAGCAGCTTGTCCACGGTCAATGAGCAGTTCTTC. Its protein is CASSLSTVNEQFF.

The gene calls are TRBV27 and TRBJ1-2, with 8 bases matching TRBD1. The V and J ends lost 7 bases and 0 bases, in that order; junction bases with no gene match: 13. Germline lookup yields CDR1 MNHEY and CDR2 SMNVEV (reference sequence). This CDR3 spans 17 amino acids. The CDR3 reads CASTITGTGRTNYGYTF. CDR3 bases: TGTGCCAGCACTATAACCGGGACAGGTAGGACTAACTATGGCTACACCTTC.

This sequence joins TRBV7-8 and TRBJ1-5; tentatively, D is TRBD1 (6 bases). This CDR3 contains 16 residues. Per the germline V gene, CDR1 is SGHVS and CDR2 is FQNEAQ. Deletions cut 1 base from V and 0 bases from J, with 10 bases between. In DNA, the CDR3 is TGTGCCAGCAGCTTAGTTGGGACACTTAGCAATCAGCCCCAGCATTTT. Its protein is CASSLVGTLSNQPQHF.

J is TRBJ2-7 and V is TRBV30; D remains unclear. V was trimmed by 0 bases and J by 5 bases, leaving 5 bases between them. Germline V gives CDR1 GTSNPN, CDR2 SVGIG (reference sequence). The length of the CDR3 is 11 residues. The CDR3 DNA is TGTGCCTGGAGTGTAACAGACGAGCAGTACGTC. Translated, it gives CAWSVTDEQYV.

The chain employs TRBV3-1 (or the pseudogene TRBV3-2) and TRBJ2-2, with D perhaps TRBD2 (6 bases). The CDR3 runs to 16 residues. Deletions cut 1 base from V and 2 bases from J, with 11 bases between. The germline CDR1 and CDR2 sequences are LGHDT and YNNKEL (reference sequence). The CDR3 is CASSQVGAGNTGELFF. The CDR3 DNA is TGTGCCAGCAGCCAAGTCGGAGCGGGCAACACCGGGGAGCTGTTTTTT.

This chain links TRBV20-1 with TRBJ2-7; 9 bases agree with TRBD2. Trimming removed 3 bases from V and 6 bases from J; junction bases left unmatched: 9. Germline loops: CDR1 DFQATT, CDR2 SNEGSKA (reference sequence). The CDR3 has 14 residues. For the CDR3, the DNA is TGCAGTGCTAGTTTGGCGGGAGGGCGTCCCGAGCAGTACTTC. Amino acids: CSASLAGGRPEQYF.

As to this clone: The junction differs from germline at one of its ends, possibly a read error. The chain carries TRBV3-1 (or the pseudogene TRBV3-2) and TRBJ2-1; TRBD2 matches at 9 bases. Germline CDR1 is LGHDT and CDR2 is YNNKEL (reference sequence). This CDR3 region has 15 residues. CDR3 region: CASTQQLAGNNEQFF. DNA for the CDR3: TGTGCCAGCACCCAACAGCTAGCGGGGAACAATGAGCAGTTCTTC.

The rearrangement links TRBV6-5 to TRBJ2-3, with a possible D match to TRBD1 (6 bases). From germline, CDR1 is MNHEY and CDR2 SVGAGI. The ends were cut back, 0 bases at V and 3 bases at J, with 13 bases in the middle. The CDR3 runs to 16 residues. The CDR3 loop is CASSYSNRGYTDTQYF. Here the CDR3 DNA reads TGTGCCAGCAGTTACTCGAATAGGGGGTATACAGATACGCAGTATTTT.

A single count supports this clone. The rearrangement links TRBV27 to TRBJ2-3; 7 nucleotides agree with TRBD1. The germline gives CDR1 MNHEY, CDR2 SMNVEV (reference sequence). The J segment lost 2 bases and the V segment lost 7 bases, leaving 6 bases of the junction unmatched. There are 14 residues in the CDR3. In DNA, the CDR3 is TGTGCCAGCACCTTGACAGGGTCCACAGATACGCAGTATTTT. Its protein is CASTLTGSTDTQYF.